This T cell receptor beta chain was recorded in a study of T cell repertoires in cytomegalovirus infection. Study at large: Selection of CMV epitopes for the study included recently identified HLA-C-restricted and well-studied HLA-B-restricted ones. Whole-study results and caveats: The study found HLA-C-restricted CMV-specific TCR beta clonotypes dominating the ex vivo response. The study identified carriers of CMV plus the relevant HLA from cumulative public TCR beta family frequency.

The V segment lost 0 bases and the J segment 10 bases; nucleotides outside the gene matches: 15. The CDR3 covers 18 residues. CDR1 and CDR2 from the germline V gene are SGDLS and YYNGEE. The table lists this clonotype with a few counts. Its target is not known. TCRdb reanalysed the reads using MiXCR and keeps one entry per CDR3 protein. In the table there are about 890,000 distinct CDR3 sequences, roughly 30% of which are singletons. Sequencing used cultured CD8+ T cells from PBMCs, obtained from culture after CMV antigen stimulation. This sequence was found in a human donor in good health (CMV status not recorded). Some clones in this sample may be carry-over from other donors' samples. The chain carries TRBV9 and TRBJ1-6; 8 nucleotides line up with TRBD1. The CDR3 sequence is CASSVEWDRSPYGSPLHF. In nucleotides, the CDR3 is TGTGCCAGCAGCGTAGAGTGGGACAGGTCACCCTACGGGTCACCCCTCCACTTT.